Listed here are 25 T cell receptor beta chains from one sample, sequenced in a study of blood T cell repertoires in COVID-19. Only in-frame clones appear in the TCRdb table, and some are missing; sequencing was by immunoSEQ multiplex PCR. The sample consists of over 150,000 clones, more than 80% of them appearing once. What was sequenced was peripheral blood. These receptors were obtained from a man aged 50 to 60 with acute or convalescent COVID-19.

V usage is TRBV7-3 and J usage is TRBJ2-5, with 14 bases that match TRBD2. This CDR3 comprises 17 residues. The germline V gene encodes CDR1 SGHTA and CDR2 FQGTGA. J was trimmed by 2 bases and V by 5 bases; bases with no gene match: 7. The CDR3 coding sequence is TGTGCCAGCAGCCGAAGAGGACTAGCGGGGGGACAAGAGACCCAGTACTTC. It encodes CASSRRGLAGGQETQYF. Full variable domain (remainder filled in from reference TRBV7-3 and TRBJ2-5): GAGVSQTPSNKVTEKGKYVELRCDPISGHTALYWYRQSLGQGPEFLIYFQGTGAADDSGLPNDRFFAVRPEGSVSTLKIQRTERGDSAVYLCASSRRGLAGGQETQYFGPGTRLLVL.

J is TRBJ1-2 and V is TRBV6-1; 8 nucleotides agree with TRBD1. J gave up 7 bases and V 3 bases, and 7 bases lay outside the gene matches. Germline CDR1 MNHNS, CDR2 SASEGT. CDR3 length: 14 residues. This CDR3 reads CASSEDRDRRGYTF. The CDR3 DNA sequence: TGTGCCAGCAGTGAGGACAGGGACCGACGTGGCTACACCTTC.

J is TRBJ1-5 and V is TRBV6-1, with D maybe TRBD1 (5 bases). Germline loops: CDR1 MNHNS, CDR2 SASEGT. The CDR3 runs 13 residues. Deletions cut 1 base from V and 9 bases from J, with 10 bases between. CDR3 in DNA: TGTGCCAGCAGTGAAGGTTTGGGACTGCCCCAGCATTTT. Translation gives CASSEGLGLPQHF.

The chain joins TRBV28 to TRBJ1-5; D is perhaps TRBD1 (6 bases). Between the trimmed V and J ends, which lost 3 bases and 0 bases, there was a span of 18 bases. CDR1 and CDR2 from the germline V gene are MDHEN and SYDVKM. This CDR3 region has 18 residues. The CDR3 DNA sequence: TGTGCCAGCAGTTTGGGGAAGCAGGGGCCCTATAGCAATCAGCCCCAGCATTTT. Residues: CASSLGKQGPYSNQPQHF.

The chain is built from TRBV10-3 and TRBJ2-2, with D possibly being TRBD1 (6 bases). V lost 11 bases and J 5 bases, leaving 9 bases between the germline ends. The germline V gene has CDR1 ENHRY and CDR2 SYGVKD. The CDR3 has 11 amino acids. CDR3 nucleotides: TGTGCCTCCCAGGGGACCGGGGAGCTGTTTTTT. Protein product: CASQGTGELFF.

This chain links TRBV20-1 with TRBJ2-7, with a tentative D call TRBD1 (6 bases). CDR3 length equals 11 residues. Germline V CDR1 and CDR2: DFQATT, SNEGSKA (reference sequence). V lost 7 bases and J 3 bases, leaving 10 bases between the germline ends. The CDR3 region has the DNA TGCAGTGTCCGACAGGACTACGAGCAGTACTTC. Translating gives CSVRQDYEQYF.

The V gene is TRBV5-4, the J gene TRBJ1-5, with D hard to call. The V gene's germline CDR1 is SGHNT and CDR2 YYREEE (reference sequence). The CDR3 length is 12 residues. V lost 0 bases to trimming and J lost 7 bases, with 5 bases between them. This CDR3 is CASSLDEQPQHF. The CDR3 nucleotides are TGTGCCAGCAGCTTGGATGAGCAGCCCCAGCATTTT. The full variable domain, with the rest looked up from reference TRBV5-4 and TRBJ1-5, is ETGVTQSPTHLIKTRGQQVTLRCSSQSGHNTVSWYQQALGQGPQFIFQYYREEENGRGNFPPRFSGLQFPNYSSELNVNALELDDSALYLCASSLDEQPQHFGDGTRLSIL.

Points on this clone: This same CDR3 is encoded by further DNA sequences in the sample. The gene calls are TRBV19 and TRBJ1-5, with D possibly TRBD1 on 5 matching bases. This CDR3 has 14 amino acids. The germline CDR1 and CDR2 sequences are LNHDA and SQIVND (reference sequence). Trimming took off 5 bases at V and 4 bases at J, with 12 bases between the two ends. The CDR3 protein is CASSSTGGNQPQHF. The CDR3 nucleotides are TGTGCCAGTAGTTCGACCGGGGGGAATCAGCCCCAGCATTTT.

This chain connects TRBV9 to TRBJ2-2; perhaps TRBD2 as D (5 bases). The CDR3 extends over 14 amino acids. The V gene's germline CDR1 is SGDLS and CDR2 YYNGEE. Trimming removed 4 bases from V and 1 base from J, with 8 bases in between. This CDR3 is CASSPGLNTGELFF. The CDR3 nucleotides read TGTGCCAGCAGCCCCGGACTGAACACCGGGGAGCTGTTTTTT.

The chain has TRBV6-2 or TRBV6-3 and TRBJ2-7; 8 positions match TRBD1. This CDR3 contains 14 residues. The germline V gene has CDR1 MNHEY and CDR2 SVGEGT. The trim removed 5 bases at V and 3 bases at J, leaving 6 bases unmatched. The CDR3 nucleotides are TGTGCCAGCAGTGATCGGACAGGGCGCTACGAGCAGTACTTC. Encoded protein: CASSDRTGRYEQYF.

The sample holds one count of this clone. This chain joins TRBV28 and TRBJ1-5; D is ambiguous. This CDR3 region has 15 residues. V lost 3 bases and J 0 bases, leaving 9 bases between the germline ends. Germline V gives CDR1 MDHEN, CDR2 SYDVKM. DNA of the CDR3: TGTGCCAGCAGTTTTGGTCAGTCTAGCAATCAGCCCCAGCATTTT. Protein: CASSFGQSSNQPQHF. The complete variable domain, with remaining parts taken from reference TRBV28 and TRBJ1-5, reads DVKVTQSSRYLVKRTGEKVFLECVQDMDHENMFWYRQDPGLGLRLIYFSYDVKMKEKGDIPEGYSVSREKKERFSLILESASTNQTSMYLCASSFGQSSNQPQHFGDGTRLSIL.

The rearrangement links TRBV5-5 to TRBJ1-6; TRBD1 matches at 8 bases. CDR1 and CDR2 (germline): SGHKS, YYEKEE (reference sequence). This CDR3 comprises 14 residues. With V trimmed by 4 bases and J by 9 bases, 6 bases remained unmatched. CDR3 DNA sequence: TGTGCCAGCAGCCGGGCAGGGGGCAGTTCACCCCTCCACTTT. This translates into CASSRAGGSSPLHF.

The chain combines TRBV3-1 (or the pseudogene TRBV3-2) with TRBJ1-4; D gene unclear. Germline V gene data show CDR1 as LGHDT and CDR2 as YNNKEL (reference sequence). V shed 1 base and J shed 1 base, with 4 bases lying between them. The CDR3 sequence is 14 residues long. The CDR3 nucleotides are TGTGCCAGCAGCCAAGCGGGAACTAATGAAAAACTGTTTTTT. Protein product: CASSQAGTNEKLFF.

This clone was detected only once. This rearrangement joins TRBV7-5 to TRBJ2-7; TRBD2, the D gene given by the table, was not confirmed from the DNA. TRBV7-5 is annotated as a pseudogene. This CDR3 is 19 amino acids long. CDR3 in DNA: TGTGTCAGAAGCCGCAGGAGCCTAAACGGACTAGCGGGAATCTACGAGCAGTACTTC. Its protein is CVRSRRSLNGLAGIYEQYF.

The chain links TRBV10-1 to TRBJ1-5; D might be TRBD1 (6 bases). This CDR3 has 14 amino acids. Germline lookup yields CDR1 WNHNN and CDR2 SYGVQD (reference sequence). V lost 10 bases, J lost 3 bases, and 16 bases lay in between. Here the CDR3 DNA reads TGCGCCATGGAGGGGGGGGGTATCAATCAGCCCCAGCATTTT. It yields the protein CAMEGGGINQPQHF.

The chain recombines TRBV6-5 with TRBJ2-7, with 11 nucleotides matching TRBD2. J lost 2 bases, V lost 8 bases, and 8 bases had no gene match. This CDR3 has 15 amino acids. Germline CDR1 reads MNHEY; CDR2 reads SVGAGI. For the CDR3, the DNA is TGTGCCAGCGGGACTAGCGGATCCCTTGCCTACGAGCAGTACTTC. Translating gives CASGTSGSLAYEQYF.

The chain couples TRBV2 to TRBJ2-5; a possible D gene is TRBD2 (5 bases). CDR1 is SNHLY and CDR2 is FYNNEI in the germline V gene. With 6 bases removed from V and 7 bases from J, the gap between germline ends came to 9 bases. The CDR3 totals 11 residues. CDR3 coding DNA: TGTGCCAGCAGGGATCGGGGGACCCAGTACTTC. The encoded protein is CASRDRGTQYF.

This chain connects TRBV18 to TRBJ1-1, with unresolved D. The germline CDR1 and CDR2 sequences are KGHSH and LQKENI. Trimming removed 3 bases at V and 1 base at J, with 18 bases between. CDR3 length equals 17 residues. The CDR3 loop is CASSPTELWARNTEAFF. The CDR3 coding sequence is TGTGCCAGCTCACCCACCGAGTTGTGGGCACGGAACACTGAAGCTTTCTTT.

The gene calls are TRBV28 and TRBJ1-2, with D possibly matching TRBD1 (6 bases). The V gene lost 6 bases and the J gene lost 1 base, with 12 bases spanning the gap. The CDR3 runs 14 residues. The germline CDR1 and CDR2 sequences are MDHEN and SYDVKM. For the CDR3, the DNA is TGTGCCAGCAGCTCAGGACAGTTTAACTATGGCTACACCTTC. It codes for CASSSGQFNYGYTF.

The V call is TRBV6-2 or TRBV6-3, the J call TRBJ2-2, with D tentatively TRBD2 (6 bases). V shed 5 bases and J shed 3 bases, with 16 bases lying between them. Germline CDR1 is MNHEY and CDR2 is SVGEGT. The CDR3 is made up of 16 amino acids. The CDR3 nucleotides read TGTGCCAGCAGTCACCCCTGGGGGGATGACACCGGGGAGCTGTTTTTT. Translating gives CASSHPWGDDTGELFF.

The chain has TRBV3-1 (or the pseudogene TRBV3-2) and TRBJ2-1; TRBD1 is a possible D gene (6 bases). V was clipped by 1 base and J by 3 bases, with 13 bases between them. CDR3 length: 16 residues. Germline CDR1 and CDR2: LGHDT and YNNKEL (reference sequence). CDR3 protein: CASSQGAGEYYNEQFF. In nucleotides, the CDR3 is TGTGCCAGCAGCCAAGGGGCAGGGGAGTACTACAATGAGCAGTTCTTC.

The V and J genes are TRBV29-1 and TRBJ2-1; possibly TRBD2 for D (6 bases). In germline, CDR1 is SQVTM, CDR2 ANQGSEA. The CDR3 is 11 amino acids. The V and J ends lost 4 bases and 9 bases respectively, with 10 bases between them. CDR3 sequence (DNA): TGCAGCGTTGTGAAAGCGGGTGAGCAGTTCTTC. Translation: CSVVKAGEQFF.

The chain has TRBV28 and TRBJ2-5; no clear D. The CDR3 runs to 14 residues. Germline lookup yields CDR1 MDHEN and CDR2 SYDVKM. Trimming removed 2 bases at V and 5 bases at J, with 12 bases between. In nucleotides, the CDR3 is TGTGCCAGCAGTTTAGATTCGGGTGGCGAGACCCAGTACTTC. Protein: CASSLDSGGETQYF. The whole variable domain, filled in from reference TRBV28 and TRBJ2-5, reads DVKVTQSSRYLVKRTGEKVFLECVQDMDHENMFWYRQDPGLGLRLIYFSYDVKMKEKGDIPEGYSVSREKKERFSLILESASTNQTSMYLCASSLDSGGETQYFGPGTRLLVL.

About this clone: The identical CDR3 is also encoded by other nucleotide sequences in the sample. The CDR3 protein is CASSLRGGSSYNEQFF. Here the CDR3 DNA reads TGTGCCAGCAGTTTACGCGGGGGGTCCTCCTACAATGAGCAGTTCTTC. The chain has TRBV28 and TRBJ2-1; 8 bases agree with TRBD2. The CDR3 length is 16 residues. V gave up 2 bases and J gave up 0 bases; unmatched junction bases: 3. Germline V gives CDR1 MDHEN, CDR2 SYDVKM.

The chain links TRBV15 to TRBJ1-1; D is unclear. Trimming took off 9 bases at V and 0 bases at J, with 14 bases between the two ends. The CDR3 is made up of 14 amino acids. The germline gives CDR1 LNHNV, CDR2 YYDKDF (reference sequence). The DNA of the CDR3 is TGTGCCACTACCAGAGGAGACATGAACACTGAAGCTTTCTTT. This encodes CATTRGDMNTEAFF.